The present T cell receptor (beta chain) was sequenced within a study of T cell repertoires in cytomegalovirus infection. Overall study context: Recently identified HLA-C-restricted and well-studied HLA-B-restricted CMV epitopes were used. Matching HLA type and CMV infection were both indicated by public TCR beta signatures. Study-wide findings and caveats: Clonotype analysis showed dominance of the ex vivo response by HLA-C-restricted CMV-specific TCR beta clonotypes. Using cumulative public TCR beta family frequency, the authors identified those who carried CMV together with the relevant HLA.

With regard to this clonotype: What it recognizes is unknown.

V dropped 7 bases and J dropped 5; count of bases not matched to a gene: 11. The CDR3 length is 15 residues. TCRdb recomputed calls from the reads with MiXCR, one row per CDR3 protein. The sample holds just over 450,000 distinct CDR3 sequences, about 42% seen once. This rearrangement joins TRBV12-3 or TRBV12-4 to TRBJ2-1; 7 bases align to TRBD2. The receptor's source is a human donor in good health (CMV status not recorded). Some clones in this sample may be carry-over from other donors' samples. Source: cultured PBMCs, taken from culture after CMV antigen stimulation. This chain's CDR3 is CASTLTAAGNNEQFF. The CDR3 nucleotides read TGTGCCAGCACCCTAACTGCAGCGGGAAACAATGAGCAGTTCTTC.